The 20 T cell receptor beta chains presented below share a single source sample, sequenced in a study of cytomegalovirus exposure and HLA in healthy donors (dated by TCRdb to the late 2010s). Preparation of the library involved the immunoSEQ multiplex PCR assay. For the multiplex PCR, a mixture combining 60 forward primers for TCR Vbeta segments and 13 reverse primers for TCR Jbeta segments was used. TCRdb re-hosts the immuneACCESS table, in-frame sequences only. Its copies lack some clones; in the studies checked, an unresolved V gene accounts for under half of them, and the cause for the rest is not known. The sample table lists around 130,000 clones, approximately 80% of them with a count of one. The top ten clones comprise around 1.2% of the sample. The sequencing sample was made of PBMCs. All receptors come from a girl aged 2 to 10 in good health and CMV-seronegative.

The chain combines TRBV7-2 with TRBJ2-7; D uncertain. The V end lost 2 bases, the J end lost 3 bases, and 11 bases lay between the germline ends. CDR1 is SGHTA and CDR2 is FQGNSA in the germline V gene. The CDR3 extends over 14 amino acids. DNA for the CDR3: TGTGCCAGCAGCTTAACACCCCAAGACTACGAGCAGTACTTC. It encodes CASSLTPQDYEQYF.

The V and J genes are TRBV21-1 and TRBJ2-1; TRBD1, as called in the table, went unchecked against the DNA. TRBV21-1 is noted as a pseudogene. The CDR3 runs to 16 residues. The CDR3 region is CASSALQASTYNEQFF. As DNA, the CDR3 is TGTGCCAGCAGCGCTCTTCAGGCTTCCACCTACAATGAGCAGTTCTTC.

This clone showed up just a few times. This chain links TRBV6-1 with TRBJ2-7; tentatively, D is TRBD2 (6 bases). The CDR3 covers 15 residues. The V and J ends lost 6 bases and 3 bases respectively, with 18 bases between them. The germline V gene encodes CDR1 MNHNS and CDR2 SASEGT. CDR3 loop: CASSYKVGGNYEQYF. The CDR3 coding sequence is TGTGCCAGCAGCTACAAGGTGGGGGGAAACTACGAGCAGTACTTC.

This clone was picked up a small number of times. The rearrangement joins TRBV5-6 to TRBJ2-4; no reliable D call. Germline V gives CDR1 SGHDT, CDR2 YYEEEE. This CDR3 spans 14 amino acids. Trimming removed 1 base at V and 0 bases at J, with 5 bases between. The CDR3 DNA reads as TGTGCCAGCAGCTTGACGGTAGCCAAAAACATTCAGTACTTC. Residues: CASSLTVAKNIQYF.

In this sample, this clone turned up once. The genes are TRBV5-1 and TRBJ2-2, with D possibly matching TRBD1 (6 bases). Per germline, CDR1 SGHRS and CDR2 YFSETQ. V lost 4 bases to trimming and J lost 0 bases, with 13 bases between them. The CDR3 is 16 residues long. The CDR3 is CASSPTTGTNTGELFF. The CDR3 DNA follows: TGCGCCAGCAGCCCAACCACAGGGACGAACACCGGGGAGCTGTTTTTT.

In this sample, this clone turned up a few times. The rearrangement joins TRBV5-4 to TRBJ2-3; 7 bases are a match to TRBD2. Germline V gives CDR1 SGHNT, CDR2 YYREEE (reference sequence). Trimming cost V 3 bases and J 12 bases; bases outside gene matches: 4. The CDR3 consists of 11 residues. CDR3 bases: TGTGCCAGCAGCTCGGAGACTAGCCAGTATTTT. Protein sequence: CASSSETSQYF.

The V call is TRBV11-2, the J call TRBJ2-5, with D unresolved. The CDR3 has 14 residues. V lost 5 bases, J lost 4 bases, and 14 bases lay in between. Germline values: CDR1 SGHAT, CDR2 FQNNGV. The CDR3: CASSPLRHGETQYF. CDR3 DNA sequence: TGTGCCAGCAGCCCCCTTAGACATGGAGAGACCCAGTACTTC.

This chain links TRBV7-3 with TRBJ1-1; D not certain. Germline CDR1 SGHTA, CDR2 FQGTGA. V lost 2 bases to trimming and J lost 2 bases, with 6 bases between them. The length of the CDR3 is 13 residues. The DNA for the CDR3 is TGTGCCAGCAGCTTACAGCGAAACACTGAAGCTTTCTTT. It codes for CASSLQRNTEAFF.

The J gene is TRBJ2-3, the V gene TRBV5-5; possibly TRBD2 for D (5 bases). V lost 2 bases and J lost 11, with 12 bases in between. Germline-derived CDR1 and CDR2 are SGHKS and YYEKEE (reference sequence). The CDR3 is made up of 12 amino acids. The DNA of the CDR3 is TGTGCCAGCAGCTTCAACGGGATGAAGCAGTATTTT. Protein product: CASSFNGMKQYF.

V gene TRBV7-4 combines with J gene TRBJ1-2; tentative D call: TRBD1 (6 bases). The CDR3 is 18 amino acids. Trimming stripped 7 bases from V and 2 bases from J, with 26 bases between. The V gene's germline CDR1 is SGHVT and CDR2 SQSDAQ. CDR3 sequence: CASTMDTREGVFNYGYTF. The DNA of the CDR3 is TGTGCCAGCACCATGGACACCCGGGAGGGGGTTTTCAACTATGGCTACACCTTC. Full variable domain (remainder filled in from reference TRBV7-4 and TRBJ1-2): GAGVSQSPRYKVAKRGRDVALRCDSISGHVTLYWYRQTLGQGSEVLTYSQSDAQRDKSGRPSGRFSAERPERSVSTLKIQRTEQGDSAVYLCASTMDTREGVFNYGYTFGSGTRLTVV.

J is TRBJ2-4 and V is TRBV11-3; TRBD2 aligns across 9 bases. There are 16 residues in the CDR3. Germline trimming cut 3 bases from V and 1 base from J; bases unmatched to any gene: 4. Germline lookup yields CDR1 SGHNT and CDR2 YENEEA. For the CDR3, the DNA is TGTGCCAGCAGCTTGGACGGGACTAGCGCCAAAAACATTCAGTACTTC. This codes for CASSLDGTSAKNIQYF.

The chain's CDR3 is CARDMVGQYTEAFF. The DNA of the CDR3 is TGTGCCCGCGACATGGTGGGGCAATACACTGAAGCTTTCTTT. This chain joins TRBV30 and TRBJ1-1; D possibly corresponds to TRBD1 (5 bases). V was clipped by 8 bases and J by 3 bases, with 19 bases between them. In germline, CDR1 is GTSNPN, CDR2 SVGIG (reference sequence). This CDR3 is 14 amino acids long. Filled out from reference TRBV30 and TRBJ1-1, the complete variable domain reads SQTIHQWPATLVQPVGSPLSLECTVEGTSNPNLYWYRQAAGRGLQLLFYSVGIGQISSEVPQNLSASRPQDRQFILSSKKLLLSDSGFYLCARDMVGQYTEAFFGQGTRLTVV.

The V gene is TRBV4-3, the J gene TRBJ2-7; 11 nucleotides line up with TRBD1. CDR3 length: 17 amino acids. Trimming at V came to 0 bases and at J to 5 bases, leaving 9 bases not matched to a gene. The germline CDR1 and CDR2 sequences are LGHNA and YSLEER. The CDR3 is CASSQDSWGQGGDEQYF. In DNA, the CDR3 is TGCGCCAGCAGCCAAGATTCCTGGGGACAGGGGGGTGACGAGCAGTACTTC.

The chain employs TRBV7-8 and TRBJ2-1; no firm D call. The ends were cut back, 1 base at V and 6 bases at J, with 7 bases in the middle. Germline CDR1 reads SGHVS; CDR2 reads FQNEAQ. This CDR3 is built from 13 residues. Here the CDR3 DNA reads TGTGCCAGCAGCTTAGTCCCTCTCAATGAGCAGTTCTTC. Its translation: CASSLVPLNEQFF.

This clone has a single count. This rearrangement joins TRBV4-3 to TRBJ1-4; a weak D match, TRBD1 (5 bases). CDR1 is LGHNA and CDR2 is YSLEER in the germline V gene. Trimming left V 3 bases short and J 0 bases short, with 14 bases between. The CDR3 spans 17 residues. The CDR3 reads CASSQETDTATNEKLFF. The CDR3 region has the DNA TGCGCCAGCAGCCAGGAGACGGACACTGCAACTAATGAAAAACTGTTTTTT.

This chain links TRBV9 with TRBJ1-3; tentative D call: TRBD1 (6 bases). This CDR3 contains 13 residues. V lost 7 bases and J 7 bases, leaving 15 bases between the germline ends. CDR1 and CDR2 from the germline V gene are SGDLS and YYNGEE. The CDR3 loop reads CASRGARGNTIYF. In DNA, the CDR3 is TGTGCCAGCCGGGGGGCTAGGGGGAACACCATATATTTT.

This clone was counted a few times. The V and J genes are TRBV9 and TRBJ1-2; D is possibly TRBD1 (6 bases). The germline CDR1 and CDR2 sequences are SGDLS and YYNGEE. The V end lost 3 bases, the J end lost 0 bases, and 15 bases lay between the germline ends. The CDR3 totals 16 residues. The CDR3 DNA sequence: TGTGCCAGCAGCGCCCCAGGGGCCAGAGCTAACTATGGCTACACCTTC. Amino acid sequence: CASSAPGARANYGYTF.

The genes are TRBV10-3 and TRBJ2-7, with TRBD2 matching over 9 bases. CDR3 size: 15 residues. Trimming cost V 2 bases and J 7 bases; bases outside gene matches: 9. CDR1 and CDR2 from the germline V gene are ENHRY and SYGVKD. The CDR3 is CAISERREGPLEQYF. The CDR3, as DNA: TGTGCCATCAGTGAGAGGCGGGAGGGCCCGTTGGAGCAGTACTTC.

The genes are TRBV9 and TRBJ1-3; unclear D gene. This CDR3 has 15 amino acids. The V and J ends lost 0 bases and 0 bases respectively, with 7 bases between them. Germline V gene sequence: CDR1 SGDLS, CDR2 YYNGEE. Here the CDR3 DNA reads TGTGCCAGCAGCGTAGAGACTCACTCTGGAAACACCATATATTTT. It encodes CASSVETHSGNTIYF.

The gene calls are TRBV7-8 and TRBJ1-2, with 9 nucleotides matching TRBD1. The CDR3 spans 14 residues. Unmatched junction bases numbered 0, after V lost 0 bases and J lost 4 bases. Per the germline V gene, CDR1 is SGHVS and CDR2 is FQNEAQ. CDR3 bases: TGTGCCAGCAGCTTAGCGGACAGGGGCTATGGCTACACCTTC. Translated, it gives CASSLADRGYGYTF.